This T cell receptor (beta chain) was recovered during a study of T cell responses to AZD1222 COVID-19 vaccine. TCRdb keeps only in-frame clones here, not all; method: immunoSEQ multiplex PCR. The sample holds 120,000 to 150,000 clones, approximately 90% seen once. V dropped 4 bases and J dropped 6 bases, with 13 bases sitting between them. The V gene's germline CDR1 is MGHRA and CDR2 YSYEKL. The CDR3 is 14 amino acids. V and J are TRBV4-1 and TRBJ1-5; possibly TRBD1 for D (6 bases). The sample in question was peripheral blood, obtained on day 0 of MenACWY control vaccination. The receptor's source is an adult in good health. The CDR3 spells CASSRAQGTQPQHF. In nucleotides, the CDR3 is TGCGCCAGCAGCCGCGCTCAGGGGACTCAGCCCCAGCATTTT.